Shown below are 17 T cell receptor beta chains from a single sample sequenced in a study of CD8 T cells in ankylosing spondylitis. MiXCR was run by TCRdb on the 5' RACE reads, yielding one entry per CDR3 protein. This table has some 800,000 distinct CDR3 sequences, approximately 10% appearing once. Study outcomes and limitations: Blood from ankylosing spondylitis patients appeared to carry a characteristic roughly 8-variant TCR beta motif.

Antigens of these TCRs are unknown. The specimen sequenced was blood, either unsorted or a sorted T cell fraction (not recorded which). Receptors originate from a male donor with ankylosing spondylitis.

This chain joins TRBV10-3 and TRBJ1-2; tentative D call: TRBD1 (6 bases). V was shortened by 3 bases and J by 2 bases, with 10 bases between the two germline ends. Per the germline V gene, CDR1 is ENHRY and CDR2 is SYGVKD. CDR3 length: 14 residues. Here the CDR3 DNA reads TGTGCCATCAGTGATGGACAGCGGAACTATGGCTACACCTTC. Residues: CAISDGQRNYGYTF.

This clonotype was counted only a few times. The CDR3 nucleotides read TGCAGTGCATCCAACCGAGTGGAAAAACTGTTTTTT. This codes for CSASNRVEKLFF. V gene TRBV20-1 combines with J gene TRBJ1-4, with D unresolved. The germline V gene encodes CDR1 DFQATT and CDR2 SNEGSKA (reference sequence). There are 12 residues in the CDR3. V was pared by 6 bases and J by 8 bases, with 13 bases between.

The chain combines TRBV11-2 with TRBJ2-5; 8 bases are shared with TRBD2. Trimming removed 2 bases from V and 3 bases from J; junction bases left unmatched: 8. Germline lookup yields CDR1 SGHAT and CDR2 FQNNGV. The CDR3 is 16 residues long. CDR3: CASSLSSGGAKETQYF. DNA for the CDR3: TGTGCCAGCAGCTTATCCTCCGGGGGGGCCAAAGAGACCCAGTACTTC.

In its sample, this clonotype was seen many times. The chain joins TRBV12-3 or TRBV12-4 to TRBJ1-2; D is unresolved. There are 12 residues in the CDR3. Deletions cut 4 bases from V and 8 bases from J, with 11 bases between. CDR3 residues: CASSSVDKGYTF. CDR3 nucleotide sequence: TGTGCCAGCAGTTCCGTCGACAAGGGCTACACCTTC.

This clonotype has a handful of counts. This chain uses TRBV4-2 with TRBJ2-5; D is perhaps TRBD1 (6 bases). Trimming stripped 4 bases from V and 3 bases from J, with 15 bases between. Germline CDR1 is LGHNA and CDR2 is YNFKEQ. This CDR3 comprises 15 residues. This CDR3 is CASSLSGQPEETQYF. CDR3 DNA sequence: TGTGCCAGCAGCCTAAGCGGACAGCCCGAAGAGACCCAGTACTTC.

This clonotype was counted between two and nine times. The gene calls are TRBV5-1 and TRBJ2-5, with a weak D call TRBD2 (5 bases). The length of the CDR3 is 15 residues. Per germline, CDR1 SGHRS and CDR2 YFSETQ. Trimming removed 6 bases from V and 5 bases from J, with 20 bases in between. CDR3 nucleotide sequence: TGCGCCAGCACCCTGGTACACACGGGCGGGGAGACCCAGTACTTC. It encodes CASTLVHTGGETQYF.

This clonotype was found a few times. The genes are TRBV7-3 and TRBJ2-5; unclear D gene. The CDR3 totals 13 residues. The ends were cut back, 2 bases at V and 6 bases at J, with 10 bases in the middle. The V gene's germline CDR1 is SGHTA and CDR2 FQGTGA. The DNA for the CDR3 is TGTGCCAGCAGCTTAGACCTCAGGAAGACCCAGTACTTC. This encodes CASSLDLRKTQYF.

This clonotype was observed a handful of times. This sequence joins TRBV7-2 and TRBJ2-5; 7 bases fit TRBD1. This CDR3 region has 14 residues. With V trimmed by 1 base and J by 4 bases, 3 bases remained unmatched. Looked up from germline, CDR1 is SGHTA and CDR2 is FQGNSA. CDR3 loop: CASSLGYRGETQYF. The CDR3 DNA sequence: TGTGCCAGCAGCTTAGGTTACAGGGGAGAGACCCAGTACTTC.

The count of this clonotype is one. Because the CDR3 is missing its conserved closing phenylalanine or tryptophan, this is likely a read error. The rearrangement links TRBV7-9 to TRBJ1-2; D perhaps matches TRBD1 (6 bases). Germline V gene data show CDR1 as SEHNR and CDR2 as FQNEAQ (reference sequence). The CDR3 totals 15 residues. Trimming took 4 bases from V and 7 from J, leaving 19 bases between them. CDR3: CASSSGGWDTGGYTI. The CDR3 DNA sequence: TGTGCCAGCAGCTCCGGGGGGTGGGACACCGGTGGCTACACCATC.

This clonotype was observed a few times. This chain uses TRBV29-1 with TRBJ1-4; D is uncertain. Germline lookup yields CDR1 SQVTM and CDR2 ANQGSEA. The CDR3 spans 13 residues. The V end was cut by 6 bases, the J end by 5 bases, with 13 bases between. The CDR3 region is CSVPGRENEKLFF. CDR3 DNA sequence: TGCAGCGTCCCCGGACGGGAGAATGAAAAACTGTTTTTT.

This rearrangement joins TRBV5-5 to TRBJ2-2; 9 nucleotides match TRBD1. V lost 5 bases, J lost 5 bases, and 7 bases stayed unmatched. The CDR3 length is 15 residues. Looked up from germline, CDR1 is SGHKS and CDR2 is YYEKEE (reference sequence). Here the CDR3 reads CASRIQGARTGELFF. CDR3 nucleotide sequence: TGTGCCAGCAGAATACAGGGGGCGCGAACCGGGGAGCTGTTTTTT.

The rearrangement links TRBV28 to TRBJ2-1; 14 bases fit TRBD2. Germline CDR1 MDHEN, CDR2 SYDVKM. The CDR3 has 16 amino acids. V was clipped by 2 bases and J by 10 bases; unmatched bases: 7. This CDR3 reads CASSLIGTSGRGEQFF. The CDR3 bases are TGTGCCAGCAGTTTAATTGGGACTAGCGGGAGAGGCGAGCAGTTCTTC.

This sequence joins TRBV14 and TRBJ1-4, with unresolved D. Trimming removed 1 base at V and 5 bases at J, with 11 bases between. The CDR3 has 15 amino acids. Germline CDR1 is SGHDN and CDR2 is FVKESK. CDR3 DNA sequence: TGTGCCAGCAGCCAAGTCTGGGGATTAAATGAAAAACTGTTTTTT. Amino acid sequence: CASSQVWGLNEKLFF. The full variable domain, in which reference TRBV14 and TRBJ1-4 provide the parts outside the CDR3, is EAGVTQFPSHSVIEKGQTVTLRCDPISGHDNLYWYRRVMGKEIKFLLHFVKESKQDESGMPNNRFLAERTGGTYSTLKVQPAELEDSGVYFCASSQVWGLNEKLFFGSGTQLSVL.

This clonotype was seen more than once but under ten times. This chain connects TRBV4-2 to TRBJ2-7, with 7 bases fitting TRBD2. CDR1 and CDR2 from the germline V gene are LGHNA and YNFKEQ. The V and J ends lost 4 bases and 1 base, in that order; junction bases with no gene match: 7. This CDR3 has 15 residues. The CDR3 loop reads CASSRLGEGSYEQYF. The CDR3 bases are TGTGCCAGCAGCCGCCTGGGGGAGGGTTCCTACGAGCAGTACTTC.

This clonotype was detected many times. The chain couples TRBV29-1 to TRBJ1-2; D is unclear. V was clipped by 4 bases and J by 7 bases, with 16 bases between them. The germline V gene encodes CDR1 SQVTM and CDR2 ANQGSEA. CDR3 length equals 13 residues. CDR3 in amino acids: CSVGYPDKSGYTF. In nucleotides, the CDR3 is TGCAGCGTTGGGTACCCTGACAAGTCTGGCTACACCTTC.

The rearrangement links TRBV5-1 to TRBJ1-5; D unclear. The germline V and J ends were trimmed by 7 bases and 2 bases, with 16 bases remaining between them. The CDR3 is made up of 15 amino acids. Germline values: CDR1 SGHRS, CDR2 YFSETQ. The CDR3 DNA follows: TGCGCCAGCTCACTCGAGGGTGATTGCAATCAGCCCCAGCATTTT. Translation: CASSLEGDCNQPQHF.

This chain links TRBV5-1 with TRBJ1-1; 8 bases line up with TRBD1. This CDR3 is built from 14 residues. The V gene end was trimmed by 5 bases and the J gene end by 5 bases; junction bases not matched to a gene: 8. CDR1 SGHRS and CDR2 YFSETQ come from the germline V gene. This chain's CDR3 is CASRPGQGGTEAFF. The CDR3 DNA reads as TGCGCCAGCAGACCCGGACAGGGAGGGACTGAAGCTTTCTTT.